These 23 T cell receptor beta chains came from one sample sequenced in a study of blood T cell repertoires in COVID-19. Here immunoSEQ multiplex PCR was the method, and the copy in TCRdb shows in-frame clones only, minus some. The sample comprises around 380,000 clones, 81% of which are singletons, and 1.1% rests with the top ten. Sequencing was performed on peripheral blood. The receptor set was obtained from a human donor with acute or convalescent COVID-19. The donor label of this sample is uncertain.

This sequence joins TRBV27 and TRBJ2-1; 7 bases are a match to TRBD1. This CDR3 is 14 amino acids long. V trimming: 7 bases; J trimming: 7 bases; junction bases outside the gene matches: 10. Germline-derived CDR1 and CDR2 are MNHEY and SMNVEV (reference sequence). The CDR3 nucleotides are TGTGCCAGCACCCGTGACAGGGCTGGTAATGAGCAGTTCTTC. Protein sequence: CASTRDRAGNEQFF.

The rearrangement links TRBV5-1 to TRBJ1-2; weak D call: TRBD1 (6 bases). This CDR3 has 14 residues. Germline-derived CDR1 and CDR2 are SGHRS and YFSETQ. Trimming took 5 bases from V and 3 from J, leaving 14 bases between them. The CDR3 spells CASRDRNSHYGYTF. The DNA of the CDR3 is TGCGCCAGCAGGGACAGAAATTCGCACTATGGCTACACCTTC.

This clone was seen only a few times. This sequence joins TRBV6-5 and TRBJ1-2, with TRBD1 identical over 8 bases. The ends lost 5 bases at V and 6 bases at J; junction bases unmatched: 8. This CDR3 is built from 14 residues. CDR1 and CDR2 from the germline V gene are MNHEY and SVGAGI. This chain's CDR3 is CASSLTRTGHGYTF. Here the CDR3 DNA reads TGTGCCAGCAGTCTCACCCGGACAGGGCATGGCTACACCTTC.

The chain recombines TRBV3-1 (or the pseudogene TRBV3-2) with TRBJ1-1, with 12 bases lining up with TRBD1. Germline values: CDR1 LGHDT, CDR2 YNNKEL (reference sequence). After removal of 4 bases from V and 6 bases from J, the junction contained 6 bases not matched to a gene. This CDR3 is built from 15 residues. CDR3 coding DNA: TGTGCCAGCAGCCCCCGGGACAGGGGGCACGCTGAAGCTTTCTTT. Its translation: CASSPRDRGHAEAFF.

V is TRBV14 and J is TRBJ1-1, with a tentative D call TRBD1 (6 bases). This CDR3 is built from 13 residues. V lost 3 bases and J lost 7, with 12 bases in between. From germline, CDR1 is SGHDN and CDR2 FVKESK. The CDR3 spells CASSQIYRVEAFF. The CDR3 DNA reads TGTGCCAGCAGCCAGATCTACAGGGTTGAAGCTTTCTTT.

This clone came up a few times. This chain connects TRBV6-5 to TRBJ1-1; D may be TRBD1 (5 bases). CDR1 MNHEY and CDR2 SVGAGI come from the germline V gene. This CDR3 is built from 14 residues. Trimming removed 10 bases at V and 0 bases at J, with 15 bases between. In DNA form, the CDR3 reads TGTGCCACCAATCATGACAGATTGAACACTGAAGCTTTCTTT. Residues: CATNHDRLNTEAFF.

The CDR3 region has the DNA TGTGCCAGCAGCAAAGAGTACAGGTTCCATCCCTACGAGCAGTACTTC. It is translated as CASSKEYRFHPYEQYF. The rearrangement joins TRBV21-1 to TRBJ2-7; the table's D call, TRBD1, was not checked against the DNA. TRBV21-1 is a pseudogene segment. The CDR3 has 16 amino acids.

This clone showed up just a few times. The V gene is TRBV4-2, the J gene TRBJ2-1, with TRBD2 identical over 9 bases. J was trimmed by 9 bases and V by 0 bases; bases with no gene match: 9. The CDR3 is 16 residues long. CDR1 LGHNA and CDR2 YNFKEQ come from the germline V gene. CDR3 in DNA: TGTGCCAGCAGCCAAGATGTGGCGGGAGGGCCGGCTGAGCAGTTCTTC. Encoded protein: CASSQDVAGGPAEQFF.

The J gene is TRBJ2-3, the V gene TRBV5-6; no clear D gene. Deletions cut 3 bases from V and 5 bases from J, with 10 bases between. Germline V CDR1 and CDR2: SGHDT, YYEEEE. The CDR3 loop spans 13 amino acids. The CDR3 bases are TGTGCCAGCAGCTCGCGGCTGGAAGATACGCAGTATTTT. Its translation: CASSSRLEDTQYF. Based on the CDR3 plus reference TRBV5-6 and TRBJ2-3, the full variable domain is DAGVTQSPTHLIKTRGQQVTLRCSPKSGHDTVSWYQQALGQGPQFIFQYYEEEERQRGNFPDRFSGHQFPNYSSELNVNALLLGDSALYLCASSSRLEDTQYFGPGTRLTVL.

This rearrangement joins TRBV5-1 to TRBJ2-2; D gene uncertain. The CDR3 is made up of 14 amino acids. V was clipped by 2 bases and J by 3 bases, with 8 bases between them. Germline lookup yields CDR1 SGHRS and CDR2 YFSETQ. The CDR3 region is CASSFGDYTGELFF. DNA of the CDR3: TGCGCCAGCAGCTTTGGTGACTACACCGGGGAGCTGTTTTTT.

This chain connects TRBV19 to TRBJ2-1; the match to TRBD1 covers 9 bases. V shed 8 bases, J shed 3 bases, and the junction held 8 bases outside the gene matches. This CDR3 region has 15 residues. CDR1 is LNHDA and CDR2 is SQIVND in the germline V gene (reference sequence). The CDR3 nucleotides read TGTGCCAGTTCGACCGGGACAGGGAACTACAATGAGCAGTTCTTC. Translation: CASSTGTGNYNEQFF.

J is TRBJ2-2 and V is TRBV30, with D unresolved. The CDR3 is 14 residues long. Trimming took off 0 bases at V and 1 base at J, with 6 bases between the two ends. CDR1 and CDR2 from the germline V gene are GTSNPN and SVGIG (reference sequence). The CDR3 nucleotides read TGTGCCTGGAGTGTAGACTGGAACACCGGGGAGCTGTTTTTT. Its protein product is CAWSVDWNTGELFF.

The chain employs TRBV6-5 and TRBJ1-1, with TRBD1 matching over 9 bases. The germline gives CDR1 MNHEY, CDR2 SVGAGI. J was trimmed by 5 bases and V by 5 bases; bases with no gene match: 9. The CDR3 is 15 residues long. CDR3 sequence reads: CASSLAGTGRTEAFF. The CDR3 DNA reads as TGTGCCAGCAGTCTAGCCGGGACAGGGAGGACTGAAGCTTTCTTT.

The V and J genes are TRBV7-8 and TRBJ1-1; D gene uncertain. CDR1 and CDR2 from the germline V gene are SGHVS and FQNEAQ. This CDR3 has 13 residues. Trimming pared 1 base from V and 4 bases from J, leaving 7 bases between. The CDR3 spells CASSLGWATEAFF. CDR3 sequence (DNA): TGTGCCAGCAGCTTAGGTTGGGCCACTGAAGCTTTCTTT.

The CDR3 bases are TGTGCCAGCAGACGACAGGGACTGGCTAGCGGGACGAACACCGGGGAGCTGTTTTTT. This sequence encodes CASRRQGLASGTNTGELFF. This sequence joins TRBV11-2 and TRBJ2-2, with TRBD2 identical over 9 bases. Trimming took 6 bases from V and 0 from J; bases not matched to a gene: 14. The germline CDR1 and CDR2 sequences are SGHAT and FQNNGV. This CDR3 is 19 amino acids long.

CDR3 in DNA: TGCGCCAGCAGCCGGAGCGGGAGCTACGAGCAGTACTTC. Translation: CASSRSGSYEQYF. V usage is TRBV5-1 and J usage is TRBJ2-7, with 8 nucleotides matching TRBD2. J was trimmed by 3 bases and V by 4 bases; bases with no gene match: 3. The CDR3 runs to 13 residues. In germline, CDR1 is SGHRS, CDR2 YFSETQ.

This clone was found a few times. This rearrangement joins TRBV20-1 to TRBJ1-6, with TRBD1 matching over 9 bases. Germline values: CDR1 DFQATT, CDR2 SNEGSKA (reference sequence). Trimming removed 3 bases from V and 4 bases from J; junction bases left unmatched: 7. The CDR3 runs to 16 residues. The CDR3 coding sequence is TGCAGTGCTAGTGGGGACAGGGTGGGATATAATTCACCCCTCCACTTT. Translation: CSASGDRVGYNSPLHF.

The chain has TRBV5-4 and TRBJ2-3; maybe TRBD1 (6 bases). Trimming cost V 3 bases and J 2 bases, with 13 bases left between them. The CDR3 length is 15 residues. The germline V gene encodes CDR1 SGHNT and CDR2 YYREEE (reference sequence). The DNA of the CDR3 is TGTGCCAGCAGCTCCCTACAGGGTTTCACAGATACGCAGTATTTT. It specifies CASSSLQGFTDTQYF. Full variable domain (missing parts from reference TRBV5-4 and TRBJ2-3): ETGVTQSPTHLIKTRGQQVTLRCSSQSGHNTVSWYQQALGQGPQFIFQYYREEENGRGNFPPRFSGLQFPNYSSELNVNALELDDSALYLCASSSLQGFTDTQYFGPGTRLTVL.

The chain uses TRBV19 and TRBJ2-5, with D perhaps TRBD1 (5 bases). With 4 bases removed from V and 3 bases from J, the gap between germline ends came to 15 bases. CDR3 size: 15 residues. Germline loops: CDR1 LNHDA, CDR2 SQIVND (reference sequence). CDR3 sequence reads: CASSSFGAAEETQYF. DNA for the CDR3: TGTGCCAGTAGTAGCTTTGGGGCAGCCGAAGAGACCCAGTACTTC.

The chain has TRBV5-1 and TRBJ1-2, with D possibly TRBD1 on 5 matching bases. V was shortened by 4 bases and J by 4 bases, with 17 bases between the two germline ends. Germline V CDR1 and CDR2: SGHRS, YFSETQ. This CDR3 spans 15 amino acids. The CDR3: CASSGTDGGRYGYTF. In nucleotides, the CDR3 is TGCGCCAGCAGCGGGACGGACGGGGGACGCTATGGCTACACCTTC. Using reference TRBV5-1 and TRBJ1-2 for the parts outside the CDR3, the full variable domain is KAGVTQTPRYLIKTRGQQVTLSCSPISGHRSVSWYQQTPGQGLQFLFEYFSETQRNKGNFPGRFSGRQFSNSRSEMNVSTLELGDSALYLCASSGTDGGRYGYTFGSGTRLTVV.

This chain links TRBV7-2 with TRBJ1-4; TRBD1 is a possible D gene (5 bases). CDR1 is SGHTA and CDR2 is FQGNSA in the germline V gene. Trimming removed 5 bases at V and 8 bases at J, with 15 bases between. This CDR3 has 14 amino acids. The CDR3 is CASSPQGGWEKLFF. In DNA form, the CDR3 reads TGTGCCAGCAGCCCTCAGGGAGGATGGGAAAAACTGTTTTTT.

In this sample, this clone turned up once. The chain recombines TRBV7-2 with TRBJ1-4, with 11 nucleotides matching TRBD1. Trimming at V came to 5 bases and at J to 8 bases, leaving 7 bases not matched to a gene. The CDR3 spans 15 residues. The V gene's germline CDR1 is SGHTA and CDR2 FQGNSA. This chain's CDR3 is CASSIAGTGGEKLFF. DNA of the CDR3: TGTGCCAGCAGCATCGCCGGGACAGGGGGGGAAAAACTGTTTTTT.

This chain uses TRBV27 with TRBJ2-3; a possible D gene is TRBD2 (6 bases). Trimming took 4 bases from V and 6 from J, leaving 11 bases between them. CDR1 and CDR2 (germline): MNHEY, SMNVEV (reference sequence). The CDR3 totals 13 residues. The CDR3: CASSSGVEDTQYF. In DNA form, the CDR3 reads TGTGCCAGCAGTTCGGGGGTTGAGGATACGCAGTATTTT.